Sequencing of this T cell receptor (beta chain) was carried out in a study of blood T cell repertoires in COVID-19. Study-wide background: T cells, B-cell-depleted T cells, or PBMCs supplied cDNA or gDNA.

Trimming removed 2 bases from V and 0 bases from J, with 10 bases in between. This CDR3 has 15 amino acids. From germline, CDR1 is SNHLY and CDR2 FYNNEI. This table comes from immunoSEQ multiplex PCR, and its TCRdb copy is limited to in-frame clones, with some not included. The data hold a few hundred thousand clones, with more than 85% observed a single time. The sequenced sample consisted of peripheral blood. V and J are TRBV2 and TRBJ1-1; possible D gene TRBD1, 6 bases. The clonotype comes from a person between 18 and 30 years old with COVID-19, enrolled during active disease. The CDR3 DNA follows: TGTGCCAGCAGTGAACAGGGGCTAATGAACACTGAAGCTTTCTTT. This encodes CASSEQGLMNTEAFF.